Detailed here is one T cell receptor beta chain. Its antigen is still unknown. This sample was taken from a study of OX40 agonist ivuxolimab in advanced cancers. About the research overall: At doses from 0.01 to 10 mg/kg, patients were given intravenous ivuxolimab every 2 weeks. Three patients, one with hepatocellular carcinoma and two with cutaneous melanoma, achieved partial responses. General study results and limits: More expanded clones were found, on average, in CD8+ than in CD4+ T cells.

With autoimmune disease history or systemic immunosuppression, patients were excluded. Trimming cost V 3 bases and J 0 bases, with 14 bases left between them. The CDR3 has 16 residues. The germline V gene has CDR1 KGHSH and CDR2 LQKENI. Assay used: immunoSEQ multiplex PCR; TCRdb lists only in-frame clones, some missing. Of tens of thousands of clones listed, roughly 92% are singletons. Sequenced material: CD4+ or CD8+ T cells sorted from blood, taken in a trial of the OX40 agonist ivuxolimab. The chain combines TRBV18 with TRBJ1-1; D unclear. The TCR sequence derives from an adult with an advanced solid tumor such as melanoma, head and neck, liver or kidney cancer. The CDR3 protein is CASSPGWGGMNTEAFF. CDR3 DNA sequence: TGTGCCAGCTCACCCGGTTGGGGTGGGATGAACACTGAAGCTTTCTTT.